The subject of this entry is one T cell receptor beta chain. Its binding antigen is unknown. Relative to the germline gene, one junction end is altered; a read error may explain this. The sample originates from a study of cytomegalovirus exposure and HLA in healthy donors (TCRdb year 2017). Regarding the study in general: According to an earlier analysis of a few hundred of the donors, about 179 million T cells yielded some 120 million unique TCR beta sequences and about 300 Gb of sequence data. An early release that covered roughly 600 HLA-typed donors contained about 290 gigabases of sequencing data and tens of millions of unique TCR sequences. The genetic ancestry cluster associated with self-reported Caucasian donors included 81% of the 398 genotyped donors. The aim of the study was to test whether cataloging public T cell receptors could identify signatures of past pathogen exposure. The T cell repertoires of under 750 subjects were profiled by immunosequencing and related to cytomegalovirus serostatus. Along with the approximately 650-subject first cohort, a separate validation cohort of 120 different subjects was used. To predict cytomegalovirus infection status, the study brought together high-throughput TCR immunosequencing, statistical association of individual TCRs with disease status, and machine learning. To study patterns of TCR occurrence, a later analysis re-analyzed previously published TCR beta repertoires from under 750 donors and added high-resolution HLA genotyping. The later analysis used no new phenotypic data to find candidate immune exposures, relying instead on TCR beta sequences and their occurrence across donors. In an earlier analysis of 550 to 700 of the donors, high-throughput TCR beta sequencing was used to judge whether each TCR beta V gene segment behaved as functional or pseudogenic. Donor age, sex, ethnicity and CMV serostatus were collected together with the repertoire data. A later genetic analysis used genome-wide SNP genotypes for about 60% of the roughly 700 donors, treating that subset as a discovery cohort. All discovery cohort repertoires had been generated on a single sequencing platform. Class I and class II HLA loci were covered by the typing at four-digit resolution. The number of donors typed differed by locus, with about 629-630 for A, B, C, DRB1 and DQB1, approximately 500 for DQA1, 600 to 610 for DPA1, and some 440 for DPB1. Roughly 5 DR-DQ haplotypes were handled as single units for association and clustering because linkage in the cohort was strong. On average, around 200,000 unique TCR beta nucleotide sequences were sequenced per donor among some 420 genotyped donors of the cohort, with roughly 18% of those sequences being non-productive.

The cohort consisted of 666 healthy bone marrow donors. At the time of sampling, all cohort members were nominally healthy, though unrecorded immune exposures were likely present. The donor was CMV seronegative and was included in the group of around 320 seronegative cohort members. A peripheral blood sample was provided by each donor, and peripheral blood mononuclear cells were used for TCR beta sequencing. The Qiagen DNeasy Blood Extraction Kit was used to extract genomic DNA from the blood cell samples. The library relied on the immunoSEQ multiplex PCR assay. For the multiplex PCR, a mixture combining 60 forward primers for TCR Vbeta segments and 13 reverse primers for TCR Jbeta segments was used. Amplification of the CDR3 region of rearranged TCR beta genes was performed with a multiplex PCR assay on genomic DNA. The Illumina HiSeq System was used to sequence the amplified TCR beta libraries as 87-base-pair reads. In the paper's pipeline: A later analysis tallied 80 million to 95 million unique TCR beta chains across the 660 or so repertoires, and some 10 million of those chains were shared by two or more donors. A nearest-neighbor algorithm error-corrected the raw reads and collapsed the reads into unique sequences, merging closely related sequences to remove PCR and sequencing errors. CDR3 sequences were aligned to IMGT reference sequences to assign V, D and J gene segments. Each retained sequence needed at least a six-nucleotide match to both a V gene segment and a J gene segment. Rearrangements were called productive when the CDR3 lacked stop codons and stayed in frame with V and J; all others were non-productive. CDR3 was defined by IMGT convention, running from the second conserved V-encoded cysteine to the conserved J-encoded phenylalanine. Sequences without an unambiguous match to a single V gene segment were excluded from the earlier analysis of over 500 of the donors. In an earlier analysis of 587 of the donors, V segments were called functional above 56.7% productive rearrangements and were called segregating when the between-donor standard deviation exceeded 5%. To diagnose cytomegalovirus status from the catalog of TCR beta chain sequences, a statistical classification framework was built. In a later analysis, TCR nucleotide sequences were compared against IMGT/GENE-DB human TR gene sequences so that V and J genes could be assigned. A later analysis assigned CDR3 sequences and most-parsimonious VDJ recombination scenarios with the TCRdist pipeline. In a later analysis, each TCR beta chain was defined by its CDR3 amino acid sequence together with its V-gene family, and reads without a unique V-gene family were excluded. In a later analysis, several hundred highly shared, low-generation-probability nucleotide sequences were removed to address suspected cross-contamination and a sequencing artifact. In a later analysis, a clonal expansion index was calculated for each public chain from normalized within-repertoire ranks of inferred template counts. In a later analysis, generation probabilities were computed with a VDJ recombination model fitted to out-of-frame rearrangements, and the resulting probabilities were checked against IGoR. Hypergeometric tests were used in a later analysis to score TCR-TCR, TCR-HLA and TCR-CMV co-occurrence, with a repertoire-size bias correction applied to the TCR pairs. A later analysis estimated false discovery rates by permuting HLA or CMV assignments 20 times. A later analysis grouped co-occurring TCRs with DBSCAN, adding TCRdist sequence similarity when clustering within HLA-allele-positive subsets. Repertoires with fewer than 30,000 or more than 120,000 public chains, plus five repertoires with anomalous nucleotide sharing, were excluded from co-occurrence clustering. TCRdb's version of the immuneACCESS table is confined to in-frame rearrangements and falls short of the full clone set. An unresolved V gene accounts for under half of the shortfall where checked; the remainder is of unknown origin. V, J and clone size derive from that table, while D and trimming were established from the DNA sequence. The sample table contains some 150,000 clones; only one count was recorded for 77% of them. The ten largest clones take up about 1.6% of the sample.

Results the study describes overall, beyond this receptor: For the cohort, immune exposure information was limited to CMV serostatus. Specific HLA alleles were associated with roughly 17,000 TCR beta sequences at a false discovery rate of 0.05 in a later analysis. A later genetic analysis reported fewer N-insertions in productive TCRs among donors in an Asian-associated ancestry cluster than the roughly 700-donor mean. Linkage disequilibrium might explain the correlated functional status among segregating V segments, but an unknown experimental factor could not be excluded. V-gene and J-gene trimming of TCR beta chains was associated with a missense DCLRE1C variant in a later genetic analysis, and the association was replicated in an independent cohort. This cohort had only TCR beta chains sequenced, and the lack of alpha or paired-chain data limited which features could be detected. The classifier was reported to diagnose cytomegalovirus status with high specificity and sensitivity in both the original cohort and the validation cohort. Compared with equally common non-associated chains, HLA-associated TCR beta chains in a later analysis were more clonally expanded and had lower generation probabilities. Roughly uniform sequencing depth across donors was assumed in presence/absence analyses, although this assumption may not hold. The sequencing pipeline was judged likely to have produced a cluster of highly shared sequence variants as a technical artifact. Across donors, most TCR sequences were observed very rarely, whereas some public TCRs were present in many individuals. The authors suggested that the approach could potentially be generalized to other disease states and immunological phenotypes. A further reported finding was that TCR beta sequences accurately predicted the HLA-A and HLA-B alleles for most subjects in the first cohort. In a later analysis, several top co-occurrence clusters were reported to appear linked to parvovirus B19, influenza, CMV and Epstein-Barr virus. In a later analysis, the rate of TCR association differed among HLA loci, with DRB1 alleles having the most associated TCRs and HLA-C alleles having the fewest. Because counts were too low, about 17 rarely observed V segments, including chromosome 9 orphons, were excluded from the earlier analysis of under 650 of the donors. A few of the identified cytomegalovirus-associated TCR beta chains were confirmed in vitro to be specific for cytomegalovirus antigens. Some IMGT-functional V segments, including TRBV6-2 and TRBV6-3, could not be distinguished by the 87-base-pair reads and were therefore excluded. HLA typing was unavailable for some donors at each locus, so association tests used only the typed subset. In an earlier analysis of a few hundred of the donors, most TCR beta V segments were observed in productive rearrangements about 87% or about 30% of the time, broadly matching IMGT annotations. When HLA alleles, especially DR and DQ, strongly co-occurred, TCR associations were difficult to assign to individual alleles. A later analysis found that most CMV-associated TCR beta chains appeared HLA-restricted, with HLA associations seemingly driven largely by CMV exposure. The study listed 150 to 200 TCR beta chains as associated with cytomegalovirus.

Via the germline V gene, CDR1 is SGHDT and CDR2 YYEEEE. From the cysteine up to the phenylalanine, the CDR3 has a length of 15 residues. The DNA shown is the 45-base CDR3, in frame from base 1. Sequencing was performed on PBMCs. The TCR sequence derives from a female donor in good health and CMV-seronegative. The chain links TRBV5-6 with TRBJ1-2; possibly the D gene is TRBD1, per 5 matching bases. The nucleotide sequence reads as follows: TGTGCCAGCAGCTTGGCCCCCCAGGGCGGATCAGGCTACCCCTTC. It encodes CASSLAPQGGSGYPF.